This TCR beta chain was identified during a study of cytomegalovirus exposure and HLA in healthy donors. Study information: In a previous analysis, some 110 million unique TCR beta sequences were found from 150 million to 200 million T cells. Study-wide results and limits: Reports credit the classifier with highly specific, highly sensitive diagnosis of cytomegalovirus status. An analysis that came later showed most CMV-associated TCR beta chains appearing HLA-restricted.

A remark on this clone: Its antigen is unknown.

CDR3 length: 14 amino acids. The V gene end was trimmed by 2 bases and the J gene end by 14 bases; junction bases not matched to a gene: 7. Germline CDR1 reads KGHSH; CDR2 reads LQKENI. 13 Jbeta primers and 60 Vbeta primers were used for the PCR. Measured with immunoSEQ multiplex PCR; TCRdb has only the in-frame clones, and not every one. The table has about 210,000 clones, around 80% seen once. Sequenced: PBMCs. The clonotype comes from a boy under 18 in good health and CMV-seronegative. This rearrangement joins TRBV18 to TRBJ2-3, with 13 bases fitting TRBD2. CDR3 amino acids: CASSPNTSGGAWYF. The CDR3 nucleotides are TGTGCCAGCTCACCAAACACTAGCGGGGGGGCCTGGTATTTT.